Sequencing of this TCR beta chain was carried out in a study of cytomegalovirus exposure and HLA in healthy donors. Looked up from germline, CDR1 is LNHNV and CDR2 is YYDKDF (reference sequence). V lost 8 bases to trimming and J lost 2 bases; unmatched junction nucleotides: 3. This CDR3 has 14 residues. The PCR ran on 60 Vbeta and 13 Jbeta primers. Original methodology: It was a later analysis that counted tens of millions of unique TCR beta chains, of which roughly 10 million were shared. TCRdb's copy holds only in-frame clones and misses some; the assay was immunoSEQ multiplex PCR. That table is the source of V, J and clone size, and D and trimming were worked out from the DNA. The top ten clones hold 0.38% of a sample with roughly 160,000 clones, almost 85% of them seen once. Healthy donors of bone marrow made up the group.

Sequencing was done on a sample of PBMCs. The chain uses TRBV15 and TRBJ2-1; 10 bases align to TRBD2. This TCR was recovered from a boy aged 2 to 9 in good health and CMV-seronegative. The CDR3 nucleotides are TGTGCCACCCATAGCGGGAGGACCTACAATGAGCAGTTCTTC. Its protein is CATHSGRTYNEQFF.